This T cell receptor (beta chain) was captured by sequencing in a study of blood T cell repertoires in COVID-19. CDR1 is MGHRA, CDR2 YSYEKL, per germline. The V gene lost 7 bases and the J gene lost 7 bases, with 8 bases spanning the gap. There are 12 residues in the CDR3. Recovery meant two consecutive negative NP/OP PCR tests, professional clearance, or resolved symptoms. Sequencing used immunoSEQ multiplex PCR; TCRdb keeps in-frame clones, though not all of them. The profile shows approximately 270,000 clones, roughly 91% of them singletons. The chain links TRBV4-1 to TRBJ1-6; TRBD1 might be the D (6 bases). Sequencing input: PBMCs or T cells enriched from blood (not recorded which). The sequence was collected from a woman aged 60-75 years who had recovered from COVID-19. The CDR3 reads CASKDRNSPLHF. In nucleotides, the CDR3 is TGCGCCAGCAAAGACAGGAATTCACCCCTCCACTTT.